This T cell receptor (beta chain) was captured by sequencing in a study of T cell responses to AZD1222 COVID-19 vaccine. Overall study: Both about-4-week and about-12-week second-dose recipients were combined.

With respect to this clone: Its specificity is not known.

Germline assignment: CDR1 SGHRS and CDR2 YFSETQ. V shed 3 bases and J 5 bases; nucleotides not matched to a gene: 10. The length of the CDR3 is 16 residues. Study-level results: Most donors were white British, females outnumbered males, and clonal diversity was possibly underestimated. CD4 TCRs covered the whole spike, strongest at regions 160-218 and 743-854. The number of AZD1222 recipients seropositive at baseline was only 6 or 7.

Data came from immunoSEQ multiplex PCR; TCRdb stores just in-frame clones and leaves some out. Found here are more than 60,000 clones, approximately 86% of them singletons; the top ten hold roughly 24%. The sequence was collected from an adult in good health. This material consisted of peripheral blood, taken on day 0 of AZD1222 vaccination. V usage is TRBV5-1 and J usage is TRBJ2-1; 8 bases fit TRBD1. The CDR3 loop reads CASSSFPGQDNNEQFF. CDR3 sequence (DNA): TGCGCCAGCAGCTCGTTCCCGGGACAGGACAACAATGAGCAGTTCTTC. The full variable domain, with the rest looked up from reference TRBV5-1 and TRBJ2-1, is KAGVTQTPRYLIKTRGQQVTLSCSPISGHRSVSWYQQTPGQGLQFLFEYFSETQRNKGNFPGRFSGRQFSNSRSEMNVSTLELGDSALYLCASSSFPGQDNNEQFFGPGTRLTVL.